This TCR beta chain was recovered during a study of blood T cell dynamics during melanoma immunotherapy. Study findings and constraints: It remained unknown if the driving T cell clones were melanoma-specific.

This clone was recorded once. Antigen specificity is unknown. Time point specified: pre-treatment baseline. Patients with prior systemic cancer treatment, concomitant immunosuppressants, or other active malignancies were excluded. Profiled with immunoSEQ multiplex PCR; TCRdb holds only in-frame clones, not every one. The table includes about 6,700 clones, roughly 88% detected once. Germline CDR1 reads GTSNPN; CDR2 reads SVGIG (reference sequence). Trimming at V came to 0 bases and at J to 0 bases, leaving 8 bases not matched to a gene. This CDR3 contains 17 residues. This chain joins TRBV30 and TRBJ1-3; 7 nucleotides match TRBD1. The sequence was collected from a human donor with melanoma. Some clones in this sample may be carry-over from other donors' samples. The specimen was blood, collected from a patient treated with checkpoint blockade. The CDR3 reads CAWSVLRTGGSGNTIYF. The CDR3 bases are TGTGCCTGGAGTGTACTCAGGACAGGAGGCTCTGGAAACACCATATATTTT. The entire variable domain, with the rest obtained from reference TRBV30 and TRBJ1-3, is as follows: SQTIHQWPATLVQPVGSPLSLECTVEGTSNPNLYWYRQAAGRGLQLLFYSVGIGQISSEVPQNLSASRPQDRQFILSSKKLLLSDSGFYLCAWSVLRTGGSGNTIYFGEGSWLTVV.